The sequence of this T cell receptor beta chain was determined in a study of blood T cell repertoires in COVID-19. The overall study: The United States, Italy and Spain were the sources of the acute and convalescent COVID-19 samples. T cells, B-cell-depleted T cells, or PBMCs supplied cDNA or gDNA.

In the authors' workflow: Nucleated cell counts were estimated from reference gene primer amplification. The data were produced by immunoSEQ multiplex PCR, yet TCRdb's version contains in-frame clones alone and is incomplete. D and trimming come from the DNA, and the V and J calls and clone size come from that table. The sample includes about 160,000 clones, roughly nine tenths of them seen just once. Sequencing was carried out using peripheral blood. The clonotype was recovered from a man aged 55-75 years with active or convalescent COVID-19.

The CDR3 DNA follows: TGTGCCAGCAGTTTGAAGGCGGGAGAAAAGTTCTTC. Translation gives CASSLKAGEKFF. V and J are TRBV27 and TRBJ2-1, with 7 bases that match TRBD2. The V gene's germline CDR1 is MNHEY and CDR2 SMNVEV (reference sequence). The CDR3 consists of 12 residues. The trim removed 3 bases at V and 14 bases at J, leaving 7 bases unmatched.